The 20 T cell receptor beta chains reported below all come from one sample, sequenced in a study of blood T cell repertoires in COVID-19. Profiling relied on immunoSEQ multiplex PCR, and the TCRdb table lists in-frame clones only, not all of them. The sample consists of some 190,000 clones, roughly four fifths of them appearing once. Sequencing used peripheral blood. All receptors derive from a woman aged 45-60 years with acute or convalescent COVID-19.

This clone was counted only a few times. This chain connects TRBV7-8 to TRBJ2-7; D may be TRBD2 (6 bases). CDR1 SGHVS and CDR2 FQNEAQ come from the germline V gene. This CDR3 has 15 residues. V was trimmed by 0 bases and J by 2 bases, leaving 11 bases between them. The CDR3 DNA sequence: TGTGCCAGCAGCTTAGCATTAGGGGAGGCCTACGAGCAGTACTTC. Its translation: CASSLALGEAYEQYF. Variable domain in full (rest from reference TRBV7-8 and TRBJ2-7): GAGVSQSPRYKVAKRGQDVALRCDPISGHVSLFWYQQALGQGPEFLTYFQNEAQLDKSGLPSDRFFAERPEGSVSTLKIQRTQQEDSAVYLCASSLALGEAYEQYFGPGTRLTVT.

The rearrangement links TRBV29-1 to TRBJ2-7; 10 nucleotides agree with TRBD2. The CDR3 runs to 14 residues. V dropped 5 bases and J dropped 6; count of bases not matched to a gene: 10. Germline CDR1 is SQVTM and CDR2 is ANQGSEA. CDR3 coding DNA: TGCAGCGTTTCTCCCAGCGGGAGGGATCTCGAGCAGTACTTC. This gives the protein CSVSPSGRDLEQYF.

CDR3 region: CASSSTGGTGGNQPQHF. The DNA of the CDR3 is TGTGCCAGCTCCTCAACCGGGGGGACTGGCGGCAATCAGCCCCAGCATTTT. The V gene is TRBV18, the J gene TRBJ1-5, with a possible D match to TRBD1 (5 bases). The CDR3 is 17 residues long. Per the germline V gene, CDR1 is KGHSH and CDR2 is LQKENI. Trimming pared 6 bases from V and 2 bases from J, leaving 20 bases between.

Only a few counts were recorded for this clone. This chain links TRBV9 with TRBJ2-5, with TRBD2 matching over 10 bases. Germline-derived CDR1 and CDR2 are SGDLS and YYNGEE. The trim removed 8 bases at V and 3 bases at J, leaving 4 bases unmatched. The CDR3 runs 13 residues. DNA of the CDR3: TGTGCCAGTGGGACTAGCGCCGAAGAGACCCAGTACTTC. It encodes CASGTSAEETQYF.

The chain links TRBV2 to TRBJ1-1, with a possible D match to TRBD1 (5 bases). The CDR3 totals 13 residues. The germline CDR1 and CDR2 sequences are SNHLY and FYNNEI. Trimming took off 7 bases at V and 0 bases at J, with 9 bases between the two ends. CDR3 DNA: TGTGCCAGCACCCGGACAATGAACACTGAAGCTTTCTTT. Protein sequence: CASTRTMNTEAFF.

The chain recombines TRBV29-1 with TRBJ1-1, with TRBD1 identical over 7 bases. Germline-derived CDR1 and CDR2 are SQVTM and ANQGSEA. The junction had 9 bases not matched to a gene; V was cut back by 7 bases and J by 7 bases. There are 12 residues in the CDR3. CDR3 amino acids: CSASPNRGEAFF. The CDR3 nucleotides are TGCAGCGCTAGCCCCAACAGGGGTGAAGCTTTCTTT. The whole variable domain, remainder taken from reference TRBV29-1 and TRBJ1-1, is SAVISQKPSRDICQRGTSLTIQCQVDSQVTMMFWYRQQPGQSLTLIATANQGSEATYESGFVIDKFPISRPNLTFSTLTVSNMSPEDSSIYLCSASPNRGEAFFGQGTRLTVV.

This chain joins TRBV10-3 and TRBJ2-3, with 7 bases matching TRBD2. The CDR3 sequence is 16 residues long. Losses at the gene ends were 10 bases for V and 1 base for J; bases not matched to a gene: 14. The germline V gene has CDR1 ENHRY and CDR2 SYGVKD. CDR3 protein: CATLRRGSEGTDTQYF. In DNA, the CDR3 is TGTGCCACCCTAAGGCGGGGGAGTGAAGGCACAGATACGCAGTATTTT.

This clone was observed a single time. This rearrangement joins TRBV6-5 to TRBJ1-2, with D maybe TRBD1 (5 bases). With 5 bases removed from V and 4 bases from J, the gap between germline ends came to 11 bases. Per germline, CDR1 MNHEY and CDR2 SVGAGI. The CDR3 sequence is 13 residues long. CDR3 in amino acids: CASSREGRYGYTF. In nucleotides, the CDR3 is TGTGCCAGCAGTCGGGAGGGGCGCTATGGCTACACCTTC.

This clone showed up just a few times. The chain has TRBV25-1 and TRBJ1-2; possible D gene TRBD1, 5 bases. Between the trimmed V and J ends, which lost 11 bases and 0 bases, there was a span of 10 bases. The CDR3 runs 12 residues. CDR1 is MGHDK, CDR2 SYGVNS, per germline. CDR3 nucleotides: TGTGCCCGATCAGGGTCTAACTATGGCTACACCTTC. It is translated as CARSGSNYGYTF.

The chain carries TRBV28 and TRBJ1-5, with 8 bases lining up with TRBD1. Germline V gene data show CDR1 as MDHEN and CDR2 as SYDVKM. The CDR3 consists of 14 residues. Trimming removed 6 bases from V and 6 bases from J; junction bases left unmatched: 7. The CDR3 coding sequence is TGTGCCAGCAGGGACACAGGGGGTGCTCAGCCCCAGCATTTT. Amino acids: CASRDTGGAQPQHF.

V is TRBV7-9 and J is TRBJ2-7, with D hard to call. Germline loops: CDR1 SEHNR, CDR2 FQNEAQ (reference sequence). The V end was cut by 2 bases, the J end by 5 bases, with 7 bases between. The CDR3 sequence is 12 residues long. CDR3 nucleotide sequence: TGTGCCAGCAGCTTATATAGCCACGAGCAGTACTTC. Protein sequence: CASSLYSHEQYF.

The V and J genes are TRBV2 and TRBJ2-7; no clear D gene. In germline, CDR1 is SNHLY, CDR2 FYNNEI. The length of the CDR3 is 11 residues. Trimming cost V 6 bases and J 3 bases, with 6 bases left between them. For the CDR3, the DNA is TGTGCCAGCAGGACAAACTACGAGCAGTACTTC. This sequence encodes CASRTNYEQYF.

This clone is deemed medium-sized. The chain recombines TRBV28 with TRBJ1-2; 7 positions match TRBD1. J gave up 4 bases and V 4 bases, and 3 bases lay outside the gene matches. Germline CDR1 reads MDHEN; CDR2 reads SYDVKM. The CDR3 runs 13 residues. The CDR3 loop reads CASSYDRVYGYTF. In nucleotides, the CDR3 is TGTGCCAGCAGTTACGACAGGGTCTATGGCTACACCTTC.

This chain connects TRBV11-2 to TRBJ1-6, with 7 bases matching TRBD1. Germline V gene lookup returns CDR1 SGHAT and CDR2 FQNNGV. The V gene end was trimmed by 1 base and the J gene end by 9 bases; junction bases not matched to a gene: 9. This CDR3 has 16 amino acids. The CDR3 spells CASSLGGTATGSPLHF. DNA of the CDR3: TGTGCCAGCAGCTTAGGAGGGACAGCCACGGGTTCACCCCTCCACTTT.

The rearrangement links TRBV10-1 to TRBJ2-4, with 7 positions matching TRBD1. The germline gives CDR1 WNHNN, CDR2 SYGVQD (reference sequence). J was trimmed by 0 bases and V by 4 bases; bases with no gene match: 9. The CDR3 is 17 amino acids. CDR3 protein: CASSGWDRNLAKNIQYF. The CDR3 DNA is TGCGCCAGCAGTGGTTGGGACAGAAACTTAGCCAAAAACATTCAGTACTTC.

The chain employs TRBV3-1 (or the pseudogene TRBV3-2) and TRBJ2-1, with D uncertain. CDR1 LGHDT and CDR2 YNNKEL come from the germline V gene (reference sequence). Trimming removed 4 bases from V and 6 bases from J, with 13 bases in between. This CDR3 comprises 14 residues. For the CDR3, the DNA is TGTGCCAGCAGCCGAAAACTTGGTTTCAATGAGCAGTTCTTC. Residues: CASSRKLGFNEQFF.

V and J are TRBV11-2 and TRBJ2-1; the match to TRBD2 covers 8 bases. J gave up 7 bases and V 1 base, and 6 bases lay outside the gene matches. Germline lookup yields CDR1 SGHAT and CDR2 FQNNGV. The CDR3 runs 15 residues. The CDR3 region is CASSLAQRERNEQFF. The CDR3 nucleotides are TGTGCCAGCAGCTTAGCCCAGCGGGAGAGGAATGAGCAGTTCTTC.

This clone occurred many times. The chain recombines TRBV19 with TRBJ2-7; possible D gene TRBD2, 5 bases. V shed 0 bases and J shed 11 bases, with 20 bases lying between them. The CDR3 extends over 15 amino acids. Germline values: CDR1 LNHDA, CDR2 SQIVND (reference sequence). This chain's CDR3 is CASSIDQLAGSPKYF. The CDR3 DNA follows: TGTGCCAGTAGTATAGATCAATTGGCGGGTTCCCCCAAGTACTTC. Full variable domain (rest looked up from reference TRBV19 and TRBJ2-7): DGGITQSPKYLFRKEGQNVTLSCEQNLNHDAMYWYRQDPGQGLRLIYYSQIVNDFQKGDIAEGYSVSREKKESFPLTVTSAQKNPTAFYLCASSIDQLAGSPKYFGPGTRLTVT.

Here the CDR3 reads CASSNDRGATYEQYF. The CDR3 DNA is TGTGCCAGCTCGAACGACAGGGGGGCAACCTACGAGCAGTACTTC. The genes are TRBV18 and TRBJ2-7, with 9 bases matching TRBD1. V lost 6 bases and J lost 2; bases outside the gene matches: 8. The CDR3 length is 15 residues. CDR1 KGHSH and CDR2 LQKENI come from the germline V gene.

This sequence joins TRBV2 and TRBJ1-2; the match to TRBD1 covers 9 bases. Germline values: CDR1 SNHLY, CDR2 FYNNEI. Trimming removed 6 bases from V and 2 bases from J; junction bases left unmatched: 4. CDR3 size: 14 residues. The CDR3 loop reads CASRPGTGNYGYTF. The CDR3 nucleotides are TGTGCCAGCAGGCCTGGGACAGGGAACTATGGCTACACCTTC.